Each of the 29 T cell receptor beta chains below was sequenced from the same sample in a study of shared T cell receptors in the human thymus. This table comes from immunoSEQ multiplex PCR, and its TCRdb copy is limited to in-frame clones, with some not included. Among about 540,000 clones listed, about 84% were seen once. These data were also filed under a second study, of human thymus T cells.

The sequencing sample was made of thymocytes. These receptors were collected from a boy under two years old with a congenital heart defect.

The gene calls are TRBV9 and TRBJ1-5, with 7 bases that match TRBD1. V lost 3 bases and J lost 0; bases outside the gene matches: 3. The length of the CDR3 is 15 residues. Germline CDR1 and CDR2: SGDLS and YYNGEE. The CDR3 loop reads CASSETGLSNQPQHF. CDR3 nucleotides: TGTGCCAGCAGCGAGACAGGGCTTAGCAATCAGCCCCAGCATTTT.

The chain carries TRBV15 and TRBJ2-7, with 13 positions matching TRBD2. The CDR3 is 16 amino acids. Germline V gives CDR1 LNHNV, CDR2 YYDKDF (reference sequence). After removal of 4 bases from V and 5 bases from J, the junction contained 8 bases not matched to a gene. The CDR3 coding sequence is TGTGCCACCAGCATCCCCGGACTAGCGGGAGTGAACGAGCAGTACTTC. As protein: CATSIPGLAGVNEQYF.

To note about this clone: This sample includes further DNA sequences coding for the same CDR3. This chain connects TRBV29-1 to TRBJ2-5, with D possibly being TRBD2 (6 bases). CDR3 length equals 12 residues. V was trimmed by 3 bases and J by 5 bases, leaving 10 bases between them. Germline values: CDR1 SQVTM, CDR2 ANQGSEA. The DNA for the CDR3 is TGCAGCGTTGAGGCAGGGAGGGAGACCCAGTACTTC. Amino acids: CSVEAGRETQYF.

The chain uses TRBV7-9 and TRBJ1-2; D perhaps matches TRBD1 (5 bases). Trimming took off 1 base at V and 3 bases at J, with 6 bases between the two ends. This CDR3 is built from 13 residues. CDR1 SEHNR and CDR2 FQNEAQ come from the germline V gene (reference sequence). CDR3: CASSLGGDYGYTF. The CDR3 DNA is TGTGCCAGCAGCTTAGGGGGGGACTATGGCTACACCTTC. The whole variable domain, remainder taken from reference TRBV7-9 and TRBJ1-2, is DTGVSQNPRHKITKRGQNVTFRCDPISEHNRLYWYRQTLGQGPEFLTYFQNEAQLEKSRLLSDRFSAERPKGSFSTLEIQRTEQGDSAMYLCASSLGGDYGYTFGSGTRLTVV.

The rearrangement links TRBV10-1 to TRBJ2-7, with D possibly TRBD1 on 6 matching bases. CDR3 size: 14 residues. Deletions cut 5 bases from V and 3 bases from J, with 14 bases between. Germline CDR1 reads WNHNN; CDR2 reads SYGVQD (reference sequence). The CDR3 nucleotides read TGCGCCAGCAGTCGAAATCGACAGGACTACGAGCAGTACTTC. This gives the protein CASSRNRQDYEQYF.

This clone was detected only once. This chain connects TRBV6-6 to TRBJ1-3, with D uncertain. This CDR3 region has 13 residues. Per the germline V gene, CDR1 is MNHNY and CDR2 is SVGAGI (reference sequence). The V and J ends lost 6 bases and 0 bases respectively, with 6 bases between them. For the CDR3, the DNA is TGTGCCAGCAGGAGGAACTCTGGAAACACCATATATTTT. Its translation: CASRRNSGNTIYF.

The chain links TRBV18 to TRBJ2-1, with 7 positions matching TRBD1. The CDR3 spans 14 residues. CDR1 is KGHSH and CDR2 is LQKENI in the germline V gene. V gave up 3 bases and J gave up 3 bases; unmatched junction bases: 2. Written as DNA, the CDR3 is TGTGCCAGCTCACCGGGGACAGACTACAATGAGCAGTTCTTC. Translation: CASSPGTDYNEQFF.

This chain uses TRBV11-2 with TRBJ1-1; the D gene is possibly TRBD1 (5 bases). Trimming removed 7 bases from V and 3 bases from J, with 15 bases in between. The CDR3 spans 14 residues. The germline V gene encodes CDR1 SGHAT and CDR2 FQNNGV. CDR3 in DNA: TGTGCCAGCAACCCCCGGGGGTACGACACTGAAGCTTTCTTT. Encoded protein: CASNPRGYDTEAFF.

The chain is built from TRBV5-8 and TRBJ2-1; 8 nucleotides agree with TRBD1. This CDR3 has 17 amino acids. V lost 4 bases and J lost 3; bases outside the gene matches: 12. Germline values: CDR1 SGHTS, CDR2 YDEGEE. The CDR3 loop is CASSPEGGDRGYNEQFF. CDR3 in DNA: TGTGCCAGCAGCCCTGAAGGGGGTGACAGGGGCTACAATGAGCAGTTCTTC.

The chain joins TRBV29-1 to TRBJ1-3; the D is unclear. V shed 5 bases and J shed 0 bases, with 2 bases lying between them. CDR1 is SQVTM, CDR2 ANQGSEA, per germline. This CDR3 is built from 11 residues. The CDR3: CSVHSGNTIYF. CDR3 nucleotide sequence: TGCAGCGTTCACTCTGGAAACACCATATATTTT.

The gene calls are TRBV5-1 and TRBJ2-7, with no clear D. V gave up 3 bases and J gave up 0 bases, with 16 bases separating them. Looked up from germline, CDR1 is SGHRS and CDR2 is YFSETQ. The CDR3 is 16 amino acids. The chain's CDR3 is CASSYQPRSGSYEQYF. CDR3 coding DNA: TGCGCCAGCAGCTATCAACCCCGGTCGGGCTCCTACGAGCAGTACTTC.

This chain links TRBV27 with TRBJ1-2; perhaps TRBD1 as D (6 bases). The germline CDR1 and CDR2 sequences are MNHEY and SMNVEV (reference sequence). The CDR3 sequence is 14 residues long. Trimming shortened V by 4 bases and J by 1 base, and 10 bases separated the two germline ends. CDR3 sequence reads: CASSSGQHNYGYTF. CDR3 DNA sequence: TGTGCCAGCAGTTCGGGACAACATAACTATGGCTACACCTTC.

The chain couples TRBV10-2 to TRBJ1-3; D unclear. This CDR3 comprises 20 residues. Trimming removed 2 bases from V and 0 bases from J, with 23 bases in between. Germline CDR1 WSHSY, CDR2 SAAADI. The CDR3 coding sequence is TGCGCCAGCAGTGAGGCGACATCCTTCGCCGTGGTTAGCTCTGGAAACACCATATATTTT. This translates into CASSEATSFAVVSSGNTIYF.

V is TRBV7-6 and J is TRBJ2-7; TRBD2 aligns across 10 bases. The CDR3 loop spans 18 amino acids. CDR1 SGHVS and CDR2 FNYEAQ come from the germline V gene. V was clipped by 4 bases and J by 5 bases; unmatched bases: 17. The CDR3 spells CASSSREGSGRAFHEQYF. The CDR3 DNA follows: TGTGCCAGCAGCTCGCGGGAAGGAAGCGGGAGGGCTTTCCACGAGCAGTACTTC.

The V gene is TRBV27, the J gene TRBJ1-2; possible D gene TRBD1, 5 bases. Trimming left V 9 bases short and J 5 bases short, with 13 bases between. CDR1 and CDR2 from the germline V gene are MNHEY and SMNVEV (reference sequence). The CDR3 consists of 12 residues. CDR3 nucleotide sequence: TGTGCCAGAGACGGAGGGGATTATGGCTACACCTTC. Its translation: CARDGGDYGYTF.

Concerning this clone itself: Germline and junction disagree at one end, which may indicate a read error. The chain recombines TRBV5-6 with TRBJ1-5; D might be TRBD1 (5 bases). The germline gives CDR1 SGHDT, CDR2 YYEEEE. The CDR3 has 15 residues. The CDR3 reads CASSLSGGGKAPQHF. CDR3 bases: TGTGCTAGCAGCCTCTCTGGGGGAGGGAAGGCGCCCCAGCATTTT.

The CDR3 spells CSVEGLAGAEGFPYEQYF. The CDR3 coding sequence is TGCAGCGTTGAAGGCCTAGCGGGAGCTGAGGGGTTCCCCTACGAGCAGTACTTC. V usage is TRBV29-1 and J usage is TRBJ2-7; 10 nucleotides agree with TRBD2. This CDR3 is 18 amino acids long. The V gene's germline CDR1 is SQVTM and CDR2 ANQGSEA. V dropped 1 base and J dropped 2; count of bases not matched to a gene: 14.

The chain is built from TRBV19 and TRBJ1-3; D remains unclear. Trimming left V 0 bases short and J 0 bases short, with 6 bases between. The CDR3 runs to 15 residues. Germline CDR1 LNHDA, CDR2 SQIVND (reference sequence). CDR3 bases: TGTGCCAGTAGTATAGACAGACTCTCTGGAAACACCATATATTTT. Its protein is CASSIDRLSGNTIYF. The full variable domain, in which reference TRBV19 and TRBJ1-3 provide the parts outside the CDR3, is DGGITQSPKYLFRKEGQNVTLSCEQNLNHDAMYWYRQDPGQGLRLIYYSQIVNDFQKGDIAEGYSVSREKKESFPLTVTSAQKNPTAFYLCASSIDRLSGNTIYFGEGSWLTVV.

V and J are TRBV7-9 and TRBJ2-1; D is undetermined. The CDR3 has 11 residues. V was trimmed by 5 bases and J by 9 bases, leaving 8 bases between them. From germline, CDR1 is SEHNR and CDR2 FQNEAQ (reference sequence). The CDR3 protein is CASSPPGEQFF. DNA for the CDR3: TGTGCCAGCAGCCCCCCAGGTGAGCAGTTCTTC.

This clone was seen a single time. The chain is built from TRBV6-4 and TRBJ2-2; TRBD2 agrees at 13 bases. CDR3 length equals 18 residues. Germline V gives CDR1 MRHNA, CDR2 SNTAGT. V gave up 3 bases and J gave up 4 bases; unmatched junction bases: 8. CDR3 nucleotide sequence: TGTGCCAGCAGTGAAGCAACTAGCGGGAGGGAAAGCACCGGGGAGCTGTTTTTT. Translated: CASSEATSGRESTGELFF.

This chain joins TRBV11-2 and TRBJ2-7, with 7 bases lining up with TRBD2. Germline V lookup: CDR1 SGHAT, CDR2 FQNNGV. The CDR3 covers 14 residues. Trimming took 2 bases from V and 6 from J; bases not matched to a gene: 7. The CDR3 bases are TGTGCCAGCAGCTTATTGCCGACTAGCAGCGAGCAGTACTTC. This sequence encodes CASSLLPTSSEQYF.

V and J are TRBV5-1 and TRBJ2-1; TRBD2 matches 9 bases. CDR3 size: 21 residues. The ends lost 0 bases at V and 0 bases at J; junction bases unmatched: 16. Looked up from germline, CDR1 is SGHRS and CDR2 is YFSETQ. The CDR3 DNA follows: TGCGCCAGCAGCTTGGGCCCCGGGGTAGCGGGAGCCCCCGGCTCCTACAATGAGCAGTTCTTC. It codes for CASSLGPGVAGAPGSYNEQFF.

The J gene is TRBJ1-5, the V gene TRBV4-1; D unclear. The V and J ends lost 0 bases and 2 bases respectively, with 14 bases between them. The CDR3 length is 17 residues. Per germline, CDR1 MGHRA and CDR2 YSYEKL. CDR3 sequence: CASSQDSRGSGNQPQHF. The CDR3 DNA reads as TGCGCCAGCAGCCAAGATAGTCGAGGGTCGGGCAATCAGCCCCAGCATTTT.

The CDR3, as DNA: TGTGCCAGCAGGGAAGGACAGGGCGCTGAGCAGTTCTTC. This sequence encodes CASREGQGAEQFF. The chain couples TRBV6-5 to TRBJ2-1; 8 bases are shared with TRBD1. With V trimmed by 6 bases and J by 9 bases, 7 bases remained unmatched. Germline-derived CDR1 and CDR2 are MNHEY and SVGAGI. This CDR3 comprises 13 residues.

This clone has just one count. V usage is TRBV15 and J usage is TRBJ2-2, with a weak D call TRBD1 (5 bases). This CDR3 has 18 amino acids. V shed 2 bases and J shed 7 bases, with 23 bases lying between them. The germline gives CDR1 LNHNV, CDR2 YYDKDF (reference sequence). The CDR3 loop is CATSRFYYSTAGIGELFF. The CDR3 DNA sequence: TGTGCCACCAGCAGATTTTATTATTCGACAGCCGGTATCGGGGAGCTGTTTTTT.

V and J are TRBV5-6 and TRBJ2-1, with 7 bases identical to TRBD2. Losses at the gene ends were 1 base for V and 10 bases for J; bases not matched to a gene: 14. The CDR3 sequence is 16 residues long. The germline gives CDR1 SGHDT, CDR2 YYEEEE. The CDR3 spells CASSLIYGGGPREQFF. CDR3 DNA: TGTGCCAGCAGCTTGATCTATGGGGGAGGGCCGCGAGAGCAGTTCTTC.

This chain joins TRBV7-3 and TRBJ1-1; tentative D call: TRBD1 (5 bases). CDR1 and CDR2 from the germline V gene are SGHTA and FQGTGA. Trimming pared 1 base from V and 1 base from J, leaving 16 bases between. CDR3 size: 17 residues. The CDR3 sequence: CASSLRGGGEWNTEAFF. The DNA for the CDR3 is TGTGCCAGCAGCTTAAGGGGGGGTGGGGAGTGGAACACTGAAGCTTTCTTT.

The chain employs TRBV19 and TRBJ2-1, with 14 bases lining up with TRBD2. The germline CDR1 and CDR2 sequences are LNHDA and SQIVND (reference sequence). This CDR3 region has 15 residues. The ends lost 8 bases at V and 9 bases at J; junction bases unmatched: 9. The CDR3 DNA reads TGTGCCAGTGTCGGCGGGACTAGCGGGAGATCTGAGCAGTTCTTC. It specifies CASVGGTSGRSEQFF.

The CDR3 protein is CASSPKTSGSDEQFF. For the CDR3, the DNA is TGTGCCAGCAGCCCGAAGACTAGCGGGAGTGATGAGCAGTTCTTC. The genes are TRBV7-2 and TRBJ2-1; 12 nucleotides line up with TRBD2. The CDR3 sequence is 15 residues long. The V gene's germline CDR1 is SGHTA and CDR2 FQGNSA. V was clipped by 5 bases and J by 8 bases; unmatched bases: 7.